The source of this T cell receptor (beta chain) is a study of T cells in Graves' hyperthyroidism and ophthalmopathy. Amplification yielded TCR beta CDR3 regions, with RNA transcripts as the source. First-round RT-PCR targeting the TCR CDR3 was performed with the HTBI primer set. TCRdb passed the multiplex PCR reads through MiXCR, listing each CDR3 protein once. Here the sample spans approximately 400,000 distinct CDR3 sequences, roughly 14% being singletons. This clonotype was detected only a few times. The junction differs from germline at one of its ends, possibly a read error. The CDR3 sequence is 13 residues long. Germline values: CDR1 SGHAT, CDR2 FQDESV (reference sequence).

The receptor was derived from a man aged 30 to 45 with Graves' hyperthyroidism that later progressed to Graves' ophthalmopathy. Sequences were obtained from blood. The chain has TRBV11-1 and TRBJ2-7; D ambiguous. The CDR3 sequence: CASSLYTPYGQYF. CDR3 DNA sequence: TGTGCCAGCAGCTTGTATACCCCCTACGGGCAGTACTTC.